These 24 T cell receptor beta chains originate from one sample sequenced in a study of OX40 agonist ivuxolimab in advanced cancers. Sequencing used immunoSEQ multiplex PCR; TCRdb keeps in-frame clones, though not all of them. Counted here are fewer than 40,000 clones, about 80% occurring once; the ten biggest clones make up roughly 20%. Sample: CD4+ or CD8+ T cells sorted from blood, taken in a trial of the OX40 agonist ivuxolimab. The receptors derive from an adult with an advanced solid tumor such as melanoma, head and neck, liver or kidney cancer.

The rearrangement uses TRBV13 and TRBJ2-5; no clear D. The CDR3 has 14 residues. The V end was cut by 0 bases, the J end by 5 bases, with 10 bases between. Germline CDR1 and CDR2: PRHDT and FYEKMQ (reference sequence). This CDR3 reads CASSLGSGLETQYF. CDR3 nucleotide sequence: TGTGCCAGCAGCTTAGGGTCCGGGTTGGAGACCCAGTACTTC.

This clone has a handful of counts. The rearrangement uses TRBV5-1 and TRBJ2-7, with 9 bases aligning to TRBD1. The V segment lost 2 bases and the J segment 3 bases; nucleotides outside the gene matches: 3. This CDR3 contains 14 residues. The germline CDR1 and CDR2 sequences are SGHRS and YFSETQ. CDR3 in DNA: TGCGCCAGCAGCTTAACGACAGGGGGCTACGAGCAGTACGTC. Translating gives CASSLTTGGYEQYV.

The V and J genes are TRBV5-1 and TRBJ2-1; 7 bases match TRBD2. This CDR3 is 11 amino acids long. The V gene end was trimmed by 3 bases and the J gene end by 10 bases; junction bases not matched to a gene: 1. Per the germline V gene, CDR1 is SGHRS and CDR2 is YFSETQ. CDR3 coding DNA: TGCGCCAGCAGCTGGGAGGGGGAGCAGTTCTTC. It yields the protein CASSWEGEQFF.

The J gene is TRBJ2-4, the V gene TRBV2; no clear D gene. The germline gives CDR1 SNHLY, CDR2 FYNNEI. The CDR3 has 14 amino acids. With 3 bases removed from V and 3 bases from J, the gap between germline ends came to 9 bases. CDR3 amino acids: CASSDFLDKNIQYF. For the CDR3, the DNA is TGTGCCAGCAGTGACTTTCTCGACAAAAACATTCAGTACTTC.

V usage is TRBV6-1 and J usage is TRBJ2-1, with D unresolved. Trimming removed 11 bases from V and 0 bases from J, with 17 bases in between. CDR1 is MNHNS, CDR2 SASEGT, per germline. The CDR3 is 15 amino acids. CDR3 coding DNA: TGTGCCGTATACTCGCCCAGGAGCTCCTACAATGAGCAGTTCTTC. Amino acid sequence: CAVYSPRSSYNEQFF.

This clone was detected only a few times. The CDR3 loop reads CASSLAPGRGNTIYF. CDR3 sequence (DNA): TGTGCCAGCAGCTTGGCCCCAGGGCGTGGAAACACCATATATTTT. The gene calls are TRBV5-5 and TRBJ1-3, with a weak D call TRBD1 (5 bases). Trimming took off 0 bases at V and 3 bases at J, with 10 bases between the two ends. Germline V CDR1 and CDR2: SGHKS, YYEKEE (reference sequence). The CDR3 is 15 amino acids.

The chain joins TRBV30 to TRBJ1-2, with D perhaps TRBD1 (5 bases). The CDR3 covers 12 residues. Trimming removed 2 bases from V and 4 bases from J, with 8 bases in between. Germline V lookup: CDR1 GTSNPN, CDR2 SVGIG (reference sequence). In DNA form, the CDR3 reads TGTGCCTGGAGTTTGGGGGGCTATGGCTACACCTTC. This sequence encodes CAWSLGGYGYTF.

CDR3 residues: CASSLGLGAGNRYEQFF. The CDR3 DNA is TGCGCCAGCAGCTTGGGACTAGGGGCCGGGAATAGGTATGAGCAGTTCTTC. The chain combines TRBV5-1 with TRBJ2-1; D might be TRBD2 (6 bases). Germline CDR1 is SGHRS and CDR2 is YFSETQ. The CDR3 runs 17 residues. V lost 0 bases, J lost 8 bases, and 21 bases lay in between.

The chain couples TRBV19 to TRBJ1-1, with 9 nucleotides matching TRBD1. Germline assignment: CDR1 LNHDA and CDR2 SQIVND (reference sequence). V lost 4 bases to trimming and J lost 10 bases; unmatched junction nucleotides: 16. The CDR3 runs to 16 residues. For the CDR3, the DNA is TGTGCCAGTAGTACTCGGACAGGGGCGCGTCTTATCGGAGCTTTCTTT. Its protein product is CASSTRTGARLIGAFF.

In its sample, this clone was seen a few times. The chain has TRBV6-5 and TRBJ1-2; D unresolved. V gave up 5 bases and J gave up 2 bases, with 6 bases separating them. This CDR3 has 12 residues. CDR1 MNHEY and CDR2 SVGAGI come from the germline V gene. The CDR3 DNA is TGTGCCAGCAGTCGGGCAAACTATGGCTACACCTTC. As protein: CASSRANYGYTF.

This clone was seen a single time. This rearrangement joins TRBV5-4 to TRBJ2-5, with TRBD1 matching 7 bases. This CDR3 contains 14 residues. Germline values: CDR1 SGHNT, CDR2 YYREEE (reference sequence). J lost 1 base, V lost 0 bases, and 0 bases had no gene match. The CDR3 loop is CASSLGQGQETQYF. In nucleotides, the CDR3 is TGTGCCAGCAGCTTGGGACAGGGCCAAGAGACCCAGTACTTC.

The chain joins TRBV7-2 to TRBJ1-6; D gene ambiguous. Between the trimmed V and J ends, which lost 1 base and 9 bases, there was a span of 10 bases. The CDR3 length is 14 residues. From germline, CDR1 is SGHTA and CDR2 FQGNSA. CDR3 nucleotide sequence: TGTGCCAGCAGCTTAGGATTCGAGGGTTCACCCCTCCACTTT. The encoded protein is CASSLGFEGSPLHF.

This clone showed up just a few times. This chain joins TRBV11-2 and TRBJ2-5, with D perhaps TRBD1 or TRBD2 (6 bases each). V was clipped by 1 base and J by 1 base, with 10 bases between them. CDR3 length equals 15 residues. Germline CDR1 and CDR2: SGHAT and FQNNGV. The CDR3 nucleotides read TGTGCCAGCAGCTTAGGCCGGGGGCGCCAAGAGACCCAGTACTTC. Its protein is CASSLGRGRQETQYF. Using reference TRBV11-2 and TRBJ2-5 for the parts outside the CDR3, the full variable domain is EAGVAQSPRYKIIEKRQSVAFWCNPISGHATLYWYQQILGQGPKLLIQFQNNGVVDDSQLPKDRFSAERLKGVDSTLKIQPAKLEDSAVYLCASSLGRGRQETQYFGPGTRLLVL.

The CDR3 DNA reads as TGTGCCAGCAGTCTCGACAGCAAACAAGAGACCCAGTACTTC. Translated: CASSLDSKQETQYF. V and J are TRBV2 and TRBJ2-5, with a tentative D call TRBD1 (5 bases). The germline gives CDR1 SNHLY, CDR2 FYNNEI. With 5 bases removed from V and 2 bases from J, the gap between germline ends came to 12 bases. The CDR3 consists of 14 residues.

The V gene is TRBV7-2, the J gene TRBJ2-2; D is possibly TRBD2 (6 bases). V was pared by 3 bases and J by 8 bases, with 16 bases between. CDR3 length equals 15 residues. Germline values: CDR1 SGHTA, CDR2 FQGNSA. For the CDR3, the DNA is TGTGCCAGCAGCTTGGGCGGGGCCCAAGGGGGGGAGCTGTTTTTT. Its protein product is CASSLGGAQGGELFF.

The rearrangement uses TRBV19 and TRBJ2-6, with D unclear. V was cut by 5 bases and J by 0 bases, with 8 bases left in between. This CDR3 has 15 amino acids. Germline assignment: CDR1 LNHDA and CDR2 SQIVND (reference sequence). As DNA, the CDR3 is TGTGCCAGTAGTGGTGGGATCTCTGGGGCCAACGTCCTGACTTTC. Amino acid sequence: CASSGGISGANVLTF.

This clone was counted once. This chain uses TRBV29-1 with TRBJ2-5; unclear D gene. Trimming took off 5 bases at V and 5 bases at J, with 6 bases between the two ends. The CDR3 has 10 amino acids. Germline V gives CDR1 SQVTM, CDR2 ANQGSEA. DNA of the CDR3: TGCAGCGTTCAAAGGGAGACCCAGTACTTC. This codes for CSVQRETQYF. Filled out from reference TRBV29-1 and TRBJ2-5, the complete variable domain reads SAVISQKPSRDICQRGTSLTIQCQVDSQVTMMFWYRQQPGQSLTLIATANQGSEATYESGFVIDKFPISRPNLTFSTLTVSNMSPEDSSIYLCSVQRETQYFGPGTRLLVL.

Comments on this clone: Within the sample, other DNA sequences also encode this same CDR3. The chain employs TRBV6-5 and TRBJ1-1, with no clear D. The germline V gene has CDR1 MNHEY and CDR2 SVGAGI. The CDR3 consists of 14 residues. V was trimmed by 5 bases and J by 0 bases, leaving 10 bases between them. The CDR3 DNA is TGTGCCAGCAGTAGTCCGGGATTGAACACTGAAGCTTTCTTT. Its protein is CASSSPGLNTEAFF.

This rearrangement joins TRBV9 to TRBJ1-6, with 7 positions matching TRBD1. V lost 4 bases to trimming and J lost 9 bases; unmatched junction nucleotides: 4. The CDR3 covers 13 residues. The germline CDR1 and CDR2 sequences are SGDLS and YYNGEE. CDR3 region: CASSRDRFSPLHF. The CDR3 DNA reads as TGTGCCAGCAGCCGGGACAGATTTTCACCCCTCCACTTT.

Only one count was recorded for this clone. The V and J genes are TRBV7-6 and TRBJ2-3, with D perhaps being TRBD1 or TRBD2 (5 bases each). Germline CDR1 is SGHVS and CDR2 is FNYEAQ. V was pared by 5 bases and J by 6 bases, with 18 bases between. This CDR3 is 15 amino acids long. The CDR3 DNA reads as TGTGCCAGCAGCCAAACCGGGACCAGGCTGGATACGCAGTATTTT. The encoded protein is CASSQTGTRLDTQYF.

The chain employs TRBV5-4 and TRBJ2-3, with 10 bases matching TRBD2. Germline V gene data show CDR1 as SGHNT and CDR2 as YYREEE (reference sequence). This CDR3 is 16 amino acids long. V gave up 4 bases and J gave up 4 bases; unmatched junction bases: 9. The CDR3 here is CASSPGGAGGSDTQYF. The CDR3 coding sequence is TGTGCCAGCAGCCCTGGAGGAGCGGGGGGGTCAGATACGCAGTATTTT.

CDR3 bases: TGCGCCAGCAGCATTGGACAGGGTCCCTACGAGCAGTACTTC. Translating gives CASSIGQGPYEQYF. V is TRBV10-2 and J is TRBJ2-7, with 8 positions matching TRBD1. The V segment lost 6 bases and the J segment 2 bases; nucleotides outside the gene matches: 6. CDR1 is WSHSY, CDR2 SAAADI, per germline. This CDR3 has 14 residues.

This chain uses TRBV29-1 with TRBJ1-1; D is unclear. V was pared by 7 bases and J by 10 bases, with 13 bases between. The CDR3 sequence is 10 residues long. CDR1 SQVTM and CDR2 ANQGSEA come from the germline V gene. DNA of the CDR3: TGCAGCGCGTTTGACGAGGTAGCTTTCTTT. Residues: CSAFDEVAFF.

This clone was seen a single time. The chain carries TRBV19 and TRBJ2-2; D is undetermined. The CDR3 is made up of 12 amino acids. CDR1 is LNHDA and CDR2 is SQIVND in the germline V gene (reference sequence). V lost 3 bases and J lost 7, with 6 bases in between. The CDR3, as DNA: TGTGCCAGTAGTATGAGGTACGGGGAGCTGTTTTTT. This codes for CASSMRYGELFF.